The 24 T cell receptor beta chains below come from one sample, sequenced in a study of CD8 T cells in Susac syndrome (dated by TCRdb to between 2017 and 2020). The library was obtained by the immunoSEQ multiplex PCR assay. RNA was extracted with the RNeasy kit and roughly 0.45 to 1 ug was reverse transcribed using random hexamers. TCRdb reworked the public reads: Q25 trimming with fastp, MiXCR clone assembly, productive beta chains retained. Under each unique CDR3 protein, matching rows form one entry showing the most common genes and DNA. The sample table records about 80,000 distinct CDR3 sequences; around 94% of these occur just once. Roughly 0.24% of the sample rests with the top ten. Input material: CD8+ T cells from PBMCs. All receptors come from a human donor in good health.

This chain connects TRBV27 to TRBJ1-2; no clear D. The V and J ends lost 2 bases and 0 bases respectively, with 13 bases between them. Germline loops: CDR1 MNHEY, CDR2 SMNVEV (reference sequence). This CDR3 is 16 amino acids long. The CDR3 region has the DNA TGTGCCAGCAGTTTAGAGGAACTCATTACTAACTATGGCTACACCTTC. It is translated as CASSLEELITNYGYTF.

This chain links TRBV29-1 with TRBJ1-1, with D hard to call. Germline V gives CDR1 SQVTM, CDR2 ANQGSEA. The CDR3 sequence is 13 residues long. The V end lost 7 bases, the J end lost 2 bases, and 14 bases lay between the germline ends. The CDR3 loop is CSAQAPENTEAFF. In DNA, the CDR3 is TGCAGCGCGCAGGCGCCTGAAAACACTGAAGCTTTCTTT.

CDR3 protein: CASGFGGAYEQYF. Written as DNA, the CDR3 is TGTGCTAGTGGTTTTGGAGGGGCCTACGAGCAGTACTTC. The chain joins TRBV12-5 to TRBJ2-7; perhaps TRBD2 as D (6 bases). Germline V gives CDR1 LGHNT, CDR2 FRNRAP. With 3 bases removed from V and 2 bases from J, the gap between germline ends came to 8 bases. CDR3 size: 13 residues.

This clonotype was seen a few times. The V and J genes are TRBV6-1 and TRBJ1-2; 7 bases fit TRBD1. Germline CDR1 MNHNS, CDR2 SASEGT. This CDR3 spans 13 amino acids. V shed 6 bases and J 6 bases; nucleotides not matched to a gene: 7. CDR3 sequence reads: CASSWTGDDGYTF. In DNA, the CDR3 is TGTGCCAGCAGCTGGACAGGCGACGATGGCTACACCTTC.

V gene TRBV28 combines with J gene TRBJ1-5; perhaps TRBD1 as D (5 bases). Germline lookup yields CDR1 MDHEN and CDR2 SYDVKM. The germline V and J ends were trimmed by 3 bases and 9 bases, with 9 bases remaining between them. The CDR3 runs to 12 residues. CDR3 sequence reads: CASSLGGWPQHF. In DNA, the CDR3 is TGTGCCAGCAGTTTGGGGGGTTGGCCCCAGCATTTT.

J is TRBJ1-1 and V is TRBV29-1; D gene ambiguous. The CDR3 is made up of 13 amino acids. From germline, CDR1 is SQVTM and CDR2 ANQGSEA. V lost 2 bases and J 10 bases, leaving 17 bases between the germline ends. The CDR3 bases are TGCAGCGTTGAAACGGGTACGGGCATCGCAGCTTTCTTT. It specifies CSVETGTGIAAFF. The variable domain in full, with the rest retrieved from reference TRBV29-1 and TRBJ1-1, is SAVISQKPSRDICQRGTSLTIQCQVDSQVTMMFWYRQQPGQSLTLIATANQGSEATYESGFVIDKFPISRPNLTFSTLTVSNMSPEDSSIYLCSVETGTGIAAFFGQGTRLTVV.

The gene calls are TRBV20-1 and TRBJ1-2; TRBD1 aligns across 7 bases. This CDR3 is 14 amino acids long. Germline CDR1 and CDR2: DFQATT and SNEGSKA (reference sequence). After removal of 6 bases from V and 8 bases from J, the junction contained 15 bases not matched to a gene. CDR3 sequence (DNA): TGCAGTGCGCGAGGGGGCCCACCCTTAGAAGGCTACACCTTC. Translating gives CSARGGPPLEGYTF.

V gene TRBV9 combines with J gene TRBJ2-1, with 9 bases identical to TRBD2. The germline V gene has CDR1 SGDLS and CDR2 YYNGEE. The length of the CDR3 is 16 residues. The V segment lost 0 bases and the J segment 3 bases; nucleotides outside the gene matches: 4. The CDR3 coding sequence is TGTGCCAGCAGCGTAGGTGGAGCGGGAGGCTACAATGAGCAGTTCTTC. Translation: CASSVGGAGGYNEQFF.

The rearrangement uses TRBV27 and TRBJ1-1; TRBD1 matches at 7 bases. From germline, CDR1 is MNHEY and CDR2 SMNVEV (reference sequence). This CDR3 is built from 16 residues. V trimming: 4 bases; J trimming: 2 bases; junction bases outside the gene matches: 10. The CDR3 coding sequence is TGTGCCAGCAGTTCATCGGGGGACAGCCCAAACACTGAAGCTTTCTTT. As protein: CASSSSGDSPNTEAFF.

V usage is TRBV12-3 or TRBV12-4 and J usage is TRBJ1-5; the D gene is possibly TRBD1 (6 bases). V lost 7 bases, J lost 6 bases, and 16 bases lay in between. There are 14 residues in the CDR3. The CDR3 DNA sequence: TGTGCCAGCATCGAAGGGGGAAGAGGTCAGCCCCAGCATTTT. Protein: CASIEGGRGQPQHF.

The chain has TRBV9 and TRBJ2-5; D uncertain. The CDR3 has 14 amino acids. The V end was cut by 0 bases, the J end by 5 bases, with 11 bases between. From germline, CDR1 is SGDLS and CDR2 YYNGEE. CDR3 loop: CASSVGGPRETQYF. The CDR3 nucleotides are TGTGCCAGCAGCGTAGGAGGTCCGAGGGAGACCCAGTACTTC.

This rearrangement joins TRBV4-1 to TRBJ1-2; D call uncertain. Germline values: CDR1 MGHRA, CDR2 YSYEKL. Trimming cost V 1 base and J 4 bases, with 7 bases left between them. The CDR3 sequence is 13 residues long. CDR3 in DNA: TGCGCCAGCAGCCAAGGGCAGACCTATGGCTACACCTTC. Protein product: CASSQGQTYGYTF.

The genes are TRBV20-1 and TRBJ2-3; TRBD1 is a possible D gene (7 bases). Per germline, CDR1 DFQATT and CDR2 SNEGSKA (reference sequence). The V gene lost 2 bases and the J gene lost 2 bases, with 20 bases spanning the gap. The CDR3 is made up of 17 amino acids. The CDR3 reads CSARNFDRERVTDTQYF. CDR3 DNA sequence: TGCAGTGCTAGAAATTTCGACAGGGAGCGGGTCACAGATACGCAGTATTTT.

In this sample, this clonotype turned up a few times. The chain joins TRBV4-1 to TRBJ2-1; 14 bases agree with TRBD2. Losses at the gene ends were 4 bases for V and 9 bases for J; bases not matched to a gene: 11. The CDR3 totals 17 residues. Germline CDR1 is MGHRA and CDR2 is YSYEKL. The CDR3 sequence: CASSPRTGTSGGSEQFF. In DNA, the CDR3 is TGCGCCAGCAGCCCCCGGACCGGGACTAGCGGGGGCTCTGAGCAGTTCTTC.

CDR3 in amino acids: CASSPGPDTGELFF. The DNA of the CDR3 is TGTGCCAGCAGCCCCGGACCTGACACCGGGGAGCTGTTTTTT. The chain uses TRBV7-7 and TRBJ2-2, with D hard to call. The V gene lost 5 bases and the J gene lost 3 bases, with 10 bases spanning the gap. The CDR3 spans 14 residues. Germline CDR1 reads SSHAT; CDR2 reads FNYEAQ (reference sequence).

The chain joins TRBV27 to TRBJ1-1; D remains unclear. From germline, CDR1 is MNHEY and CDR2 SMNVEV (reference sequence). The CDR3 contains 12 residues. V lost 5 bases and J 3 bases, leaving 7 bases between the germline ends. The CDR3 sequence is CASSGVYTEAFF. The CDR3 region has the DNA TGTGCCAGCAGTGGGGTATACACTGAAGCTTTCTTT.

The gene calls are TRBV7-9 and TRBJ1-2; D gene unclear. CDR1 SEHNR and CDR2 FQNEAQ come from the germline V gene (reference sequence). CDR3 length: 14 amino acids. V lost 3 bases and J 8 bases, leaving 16 bases between the germline ends. CDR3 nucleotides: TGTGCCAGCAGCTTGGAGAGAGTCCGGAACGGCTACACCTTC. Protein sequence: CASSLERVRNGYTF.

The CDR3: CASSPQGQTYEQYV. CDR3 nucleotides: TGTGCCAGCTCACCACAGGGACAGACATACGAGCAGTACGTC. The genes are TRBV18 and TRBJ2-7; 7 nucleotides agree with TRBD1. The J segment lost 4 bases and the V segment lost 1 base, leaving 4 bases of the junction unmatched. The germline CDR1 and CDR2 sequences are KGHSH and LQKENI. The CDR3 sequence is 14 residues long.

The chain joins TRBV29-1 to TRBJ1-1; weak D call: TRBD1 (5 bases). The CDR3 contains 13 residues. Germline V gives CDR1 SQVTM, CDR2 ANQGSEA. V was cut by 5 bases and J by 0 bases, with 10 bases left in between. CDR3 amino acids: CSVSDIMNTEAFF. The CDR3 region has the DNA TGCAGCGTTTCGGACATCATGAACACTGAAGCTTTCTTT.

V usage is TRBV28 and J usage is TRBJ1-1, with no clear D. Per the germline V gene, CDR1 is MDHEN and CDR2 is SYDVKM. Trimming removed 3 bases from V and 12 bases from J, with 17 bases in between. The CDR3 consists of 13 residues. The CDR3 nucleotides are TGTGCCAGCAGTTTCTGGACGGTCAAAGGCACTTTCTTT. As protein: CASSFWTVKGTFF.

Only a few counts were recorded for this clonotype. The V gene is TRBV28, the J gene TRBJ2-1, with no clear D. The germline CDR1 and CDR2 sequences are MDHEN and SYDVKM. V was shortened by 3 bases and J by 4 bases, with 4 bases between the two germline ends. CDR3 length: 12 residues. The CDR3 coding sequence is TGTGCCAGCAGTTTTAATTACAATGAGCAGTTCTTC. Protein product: CASSFNYNEQFF.

The CDR3 region is CASSYEQGSIYEQYV. In DNA form, the CDR3 reads TGTGCCAGCAGTTACGAACAGGGAAGTATCTACGAGCAGTACGTC. The chain combines TRBV6-2 or TRBV6-3 with TRBJ2-7; tentatively, D is TRBD1 (6 bases). V was pared by 2 bases and J by 3 bases, with 14 bases between. CDR3 length: 15 amino acids. The germline V gene encodes CDR1 MNHEY and CDR2 SVGEGT.

In this sample, this clonotype turned up once. The chain couples TRBV20-1 to TRBJ2-7; D is tentatively TRBD1 or TRBD2 (5 bases each). Germline V lookup: CDR1 DFQATT, CDR2 SNEGSKA (reference sequence). The CDR3 contains 13 residues. The germline V and J ends were trimmed by 4 bases and 3 bases, with 13 bases remaining between them. CDR3 sequence (DNA): TGCAGTGCTAATTCGGGACGGCTCTACGAGCAGTACGTC. Protein: CSANSGRLYEQYV.

J is TRBJ1-1 and V is TRBV19; tentative D call: TRBD1 (6 bases). The CDR3 has 17 amino acids. V shed 4 bases and J shed 0 bases, with 18 bases lying between them. CDR1 and CDR2 from the germline V gene are LNHDA and SQIVND (reference sequence). Written as DNA, the CDR3 is TGTGCCAGTAGTACAGGAACAAGGGGGGCCGTGAACACTGAAGCTTTCTTT. This encodes CASSTGTRGAVNTEAFF.